This T cell receptor (beta chain) was documented in a study of cytomegalovirus exposure and HLA in healthy donors. General study findings and limits: The authors listed 150 to 200 TCR beta chains as cytomegalovirus-associated. Later genetic work tied a missense DCLRE1C variant to beta-chain V and J trimming. With further analysis later on, most CMV-associated TCR beta chains appeared HLA-restricted.

As regards this clone: The antigen is not known.

PCR amplification relied on 60 Vbeta primers (plus 13 Jbeta primers). Clones were sequenced by immunoSEQ multiplex PCR, and TCRdb holds only the in-frame ones, with some missing. The sample records about 110,000 clones, approximately 14% being singletons. The CDR3 totals 15 residues. The germline CDR1 and CDR2 sequences are SNHLY and FYNNEI. V lost 2 bases and J 5 bases, leaving 15 bases between the germline ends. This sequence originates from a female donor in good health and CMV-seronegative. The gene calls are TRBV2 and TRBJ1-2; D possibly corresponds to TRBD1 (5 bases). The sample taken for sequencing was PBMCs. The CDR3 sequence: CASSEFPEGLYGYTF. Here the CDR3 DNA reads TGTGCCAGCAGTGAATTCCCCGAGGGACTATATGGCTACACCTTC.